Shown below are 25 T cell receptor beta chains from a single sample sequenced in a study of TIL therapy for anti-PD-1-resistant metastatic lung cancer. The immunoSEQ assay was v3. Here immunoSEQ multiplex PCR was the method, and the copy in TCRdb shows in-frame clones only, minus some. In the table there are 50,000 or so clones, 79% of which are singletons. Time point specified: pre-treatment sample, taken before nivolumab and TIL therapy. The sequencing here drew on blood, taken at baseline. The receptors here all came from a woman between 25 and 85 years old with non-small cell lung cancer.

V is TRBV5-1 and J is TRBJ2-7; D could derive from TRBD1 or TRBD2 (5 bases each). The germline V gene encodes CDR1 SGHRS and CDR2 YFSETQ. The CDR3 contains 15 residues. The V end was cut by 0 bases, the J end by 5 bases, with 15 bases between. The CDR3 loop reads CASSLEGRELDEQYF. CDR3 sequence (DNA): TGCGCCAGCAGCTTGGAGGGCAGGGAGTTAGACGAGCAGTACTTC.

The CDR3 sequence: CASSEDSGVYNEQFF. CDR3 bases: TGCGCCAGCAGCGAAGATAGCGGAGTCTACAATGAGCAGTTCTTC. The chain combines TRBV5-1 with TRBJ2-1; weak D call: TRBD2 (6 bases). V shed 4 bases and J shed 3 bases, with 14 bases lying between them. The CDR3 covers 15 residues. CDR1 is SGHRS, CDR2 YFSETQ, per germline.

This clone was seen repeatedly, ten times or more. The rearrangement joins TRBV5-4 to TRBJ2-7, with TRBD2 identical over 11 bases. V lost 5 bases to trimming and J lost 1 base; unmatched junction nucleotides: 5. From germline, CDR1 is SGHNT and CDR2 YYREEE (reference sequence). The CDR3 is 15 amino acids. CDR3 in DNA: TGTGCCAGCAGTTCGGGACTAGCGGCTTCCTACGAGCAGTACTTC. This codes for CASSSGLAASYEQYF.

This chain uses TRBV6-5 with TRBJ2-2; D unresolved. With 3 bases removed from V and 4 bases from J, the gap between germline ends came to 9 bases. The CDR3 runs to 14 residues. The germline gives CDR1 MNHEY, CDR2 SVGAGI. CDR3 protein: CASSYREGTGELFF. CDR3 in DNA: TGTGCCAGCAGTTATAGGGAAGGCACCGGGGAGCTGTTTTTT.

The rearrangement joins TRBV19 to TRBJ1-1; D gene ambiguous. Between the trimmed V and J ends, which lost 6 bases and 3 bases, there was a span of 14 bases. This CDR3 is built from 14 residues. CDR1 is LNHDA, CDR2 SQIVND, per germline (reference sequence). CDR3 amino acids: CASSSLGRYTEAFF. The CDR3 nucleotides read TGTGCCAGTAGCTCTCTAGGGCGCTACACTGAAGCTTTCTTT.

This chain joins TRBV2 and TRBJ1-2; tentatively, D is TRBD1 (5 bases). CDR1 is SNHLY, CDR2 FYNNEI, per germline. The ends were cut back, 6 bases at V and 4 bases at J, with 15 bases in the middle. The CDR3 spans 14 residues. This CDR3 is CASSPRDLPYGYTF. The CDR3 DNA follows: TGTGCCAGCAGCCCGAGGGACCTCCCCTATGGCTACACCTTC.

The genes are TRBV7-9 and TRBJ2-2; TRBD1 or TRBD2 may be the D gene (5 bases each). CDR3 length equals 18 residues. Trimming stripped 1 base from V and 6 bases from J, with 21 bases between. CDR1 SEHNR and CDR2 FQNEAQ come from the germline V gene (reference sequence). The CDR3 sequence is CASSLGHGTQESAGELFF. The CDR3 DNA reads TGTGCCAGCAGCTTAGGGCACGGGACCCAAGAATCCGCCGGGGAGCTGTTTTTT.

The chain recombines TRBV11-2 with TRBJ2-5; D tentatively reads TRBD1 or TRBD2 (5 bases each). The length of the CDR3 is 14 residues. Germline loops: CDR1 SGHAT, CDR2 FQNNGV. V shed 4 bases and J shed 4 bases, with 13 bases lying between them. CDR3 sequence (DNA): TGTGCCAGCAGCTCACAGGAGGTCAGAGAGACCCAGTACTTC. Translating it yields CASSSQEVRETQYF.

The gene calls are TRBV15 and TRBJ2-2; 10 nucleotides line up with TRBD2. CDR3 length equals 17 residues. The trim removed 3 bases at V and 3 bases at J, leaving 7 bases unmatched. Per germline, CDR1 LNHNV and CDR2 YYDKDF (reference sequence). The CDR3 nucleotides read TGTGCCACCAGCAGGGCTAGCGGGAGAATTTACACCGGGGAGCTGTTTTTT. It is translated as CATSRASGRIYTGELFF. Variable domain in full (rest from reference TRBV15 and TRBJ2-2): DAMVIQNPRYQVTQFGKPVTLSCSQTLNHNVMYWYQQKSSQAPKLLFHYYDKDFNNEADTPDNFQSRRPNTSFCFLDIRSPGLGDTAMYLCATSRASGRIYTGELFFGEGSRLTVL.

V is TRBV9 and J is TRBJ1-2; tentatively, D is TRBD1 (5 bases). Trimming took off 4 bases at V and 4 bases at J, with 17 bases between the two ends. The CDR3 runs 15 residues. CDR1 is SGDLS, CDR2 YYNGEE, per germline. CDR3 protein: CASSPRLGGTYGYTF. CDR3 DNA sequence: TGTGCCAGCAGCCCCCGATTGGGGGGAACCTATGGCTACACCTTC.

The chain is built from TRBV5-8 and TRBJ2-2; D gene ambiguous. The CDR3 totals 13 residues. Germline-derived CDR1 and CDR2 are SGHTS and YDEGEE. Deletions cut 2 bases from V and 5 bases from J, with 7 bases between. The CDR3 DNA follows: TGTGCCAGCAGCTTTAGAAATACCGGGGAGCTGTTTTTT. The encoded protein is CASSFRNTGELFF.

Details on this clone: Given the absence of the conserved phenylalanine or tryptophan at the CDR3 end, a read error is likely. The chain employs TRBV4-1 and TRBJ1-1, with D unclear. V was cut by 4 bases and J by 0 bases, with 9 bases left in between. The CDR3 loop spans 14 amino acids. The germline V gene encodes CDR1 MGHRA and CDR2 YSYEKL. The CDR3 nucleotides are TGCGCCAGCAGCCTACCAGCCATGAACACTGAAGCTTTCCTT. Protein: CASSLPAMNTEAFL.

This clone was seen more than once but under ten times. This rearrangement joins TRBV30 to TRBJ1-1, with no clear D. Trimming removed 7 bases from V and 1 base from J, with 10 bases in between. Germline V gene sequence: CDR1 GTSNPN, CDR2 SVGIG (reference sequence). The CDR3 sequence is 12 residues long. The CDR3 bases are TGTGCCTTAAGAAGGCAGAACACTGAAGCTTTCTTT. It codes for CALRRQNTEAFF.

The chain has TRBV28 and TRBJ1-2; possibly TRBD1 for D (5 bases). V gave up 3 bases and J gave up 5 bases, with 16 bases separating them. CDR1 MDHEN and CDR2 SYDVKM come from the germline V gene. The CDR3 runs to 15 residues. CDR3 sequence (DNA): TGTGCCAGCAGTTTTGGGGGTTTTTCAGAGTATGGCTACACCTTC. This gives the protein CASSFGGFSEYGYTF.

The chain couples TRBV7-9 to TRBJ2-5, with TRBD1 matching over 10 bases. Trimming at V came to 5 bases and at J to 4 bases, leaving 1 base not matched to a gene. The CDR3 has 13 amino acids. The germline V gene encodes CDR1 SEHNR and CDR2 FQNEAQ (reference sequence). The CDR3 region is CASSRDRGETQYF. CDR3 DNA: TGTGCCAGCAGCCGGGACAGGGGAGAGACCCAGTACTTC.

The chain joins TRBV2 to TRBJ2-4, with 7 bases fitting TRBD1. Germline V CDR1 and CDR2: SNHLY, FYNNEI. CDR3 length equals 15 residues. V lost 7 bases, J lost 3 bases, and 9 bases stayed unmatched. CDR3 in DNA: TGTGCCAGCATGGCAGGGGGATACGACAAAAACATTCAGTACTTC. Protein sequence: CASMAGGYDKNIQYF.

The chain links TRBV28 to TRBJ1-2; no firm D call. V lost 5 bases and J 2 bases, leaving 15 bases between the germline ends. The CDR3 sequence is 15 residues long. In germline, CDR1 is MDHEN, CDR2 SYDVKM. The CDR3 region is CASSPQSEGNYGYTF. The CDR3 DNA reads TGTGCCAGCAGTCCCCAATCGGAGGGAAACTATGGCTACACCTTC.

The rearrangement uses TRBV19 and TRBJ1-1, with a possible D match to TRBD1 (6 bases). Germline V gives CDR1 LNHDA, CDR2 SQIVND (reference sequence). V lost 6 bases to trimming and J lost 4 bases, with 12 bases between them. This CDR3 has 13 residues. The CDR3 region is CASSYTGSTEAFF. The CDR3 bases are TGTGCCAGTAGCTATACAGGGTCCACTGAAGCTTTCTTT.

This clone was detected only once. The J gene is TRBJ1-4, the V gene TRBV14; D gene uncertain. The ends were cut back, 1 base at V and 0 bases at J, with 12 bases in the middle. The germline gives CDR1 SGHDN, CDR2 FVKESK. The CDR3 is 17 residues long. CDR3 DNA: TGTGCCAGCAGCCAAGGGGCGTGGGGAACAACTAATGAAAAACTGTTTTTT. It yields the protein CASSQGAWGTTNEKLFF.

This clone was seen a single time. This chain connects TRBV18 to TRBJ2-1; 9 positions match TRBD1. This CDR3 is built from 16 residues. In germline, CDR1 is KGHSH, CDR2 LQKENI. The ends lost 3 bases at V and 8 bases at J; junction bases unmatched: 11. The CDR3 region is CASSPYVTGGEDEQFF. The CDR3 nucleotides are TGTGCCAGCTCACCTTATGTAACAGGGGGCGAGGATGAGCAGTTCTTC.

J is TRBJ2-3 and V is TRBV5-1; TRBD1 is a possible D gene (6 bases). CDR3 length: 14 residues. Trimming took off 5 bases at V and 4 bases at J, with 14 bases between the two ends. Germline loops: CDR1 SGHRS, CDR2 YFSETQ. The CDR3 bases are TGCGCCAGCAGGCTGGATCAGGGGTCAGATACGCAGTATTTT. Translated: CASRLDQGSDTQYF.

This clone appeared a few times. The CDR3 loop is CASSLVRDHNSPLHF. CDR3 DNA: TGTGCCAGCAGCTTAGTACGAGACCATAATTCACCCCTCCACTTT. V gene TRBV7-9 combines with J gene TRBJ1-6; no reliable D call. Germline-derived CDR1 and CDR2 are SEHNR and FQNEAQ (reference sequence). The CDR3 loop spans 15 amino acids. The germline V and J ends were trimmed by 1 base and 5 bases, with 9 bases remaining between them.

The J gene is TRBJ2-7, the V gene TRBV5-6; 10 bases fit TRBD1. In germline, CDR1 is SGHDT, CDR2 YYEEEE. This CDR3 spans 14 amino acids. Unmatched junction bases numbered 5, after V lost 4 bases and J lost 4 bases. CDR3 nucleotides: TGTGCCAGCAGCGCCGGGACAGGGGATTACGAGCAGTACTTC. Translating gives CASSAGTGDYEQYF.

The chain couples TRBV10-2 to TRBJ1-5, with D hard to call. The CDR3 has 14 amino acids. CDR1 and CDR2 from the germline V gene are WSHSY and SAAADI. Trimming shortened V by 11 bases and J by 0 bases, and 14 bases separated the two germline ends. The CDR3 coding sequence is TGCGCCCTGGGTGGGAAAGTTAGCAATCAGCCCCAGCATTTT. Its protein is CALGGKVSNQPQHF.

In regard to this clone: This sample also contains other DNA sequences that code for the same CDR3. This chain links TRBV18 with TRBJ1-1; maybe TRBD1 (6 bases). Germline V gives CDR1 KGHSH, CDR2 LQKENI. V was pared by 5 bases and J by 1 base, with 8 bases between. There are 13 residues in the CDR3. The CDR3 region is CASSATGNTEAFF. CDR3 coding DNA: TGTGCCAGCTCAGCGACAGGGAACACTGAAGCTTTCTTT.